The TCR beta chain under discussion was sequenced for a study of cytomegalovirus exposure and HLA in healthy donors (dated by TCRdb to 2015 to 2018). General notes on the study: In an earlier analysis of under 600 of the donors, under 300 Gb of sequence data and 117 million unique TCR beta sequences from about 179 million T cells were reported. Every repertoire in the discovery cohort had been generated on one and the same sequencing platform. Alongside the repertoire data, information on donor age, sex, ethnicity and CMV serostatus was compiled. Across 398 genotyped donors of the cohort, an average of about 240,000 unique TCR beta nucleotide sequences per donor were sequenced, and roughly 17% of those sequences were non-productive. In an earlier analysis of 500 to 650 of the donors, high-throughput TCR beta sequencing was used to judge whether each TCR beta V gene segment behaved as functional or pseudogenic. Of the 398 genotyped donors, roughly 85% fell in the genetic ancestry cluster associated with self-reported Caucasian donors. A separate validation cohort of roughly 120 different subjects was used in addition to the approximately 700-subject first cohort. An early release covering roughly 640 HLA-typed donors comprised approximately 290 gigabases of sequencing data and around 86 million unique TCR sequences. HLA typing included class I and class II loci at four-digit resolution. The study aimed to test whether cataloging public T cell receptors could reveal signatures of past pathogen exposure. Roughly five DR-DQ haplotypes were handled as single units for association and clustering because linkage in the cohort was strong. Rather than drawing on any new phenotypic data, the later analysis identified candidate immune exposures from TCR beta sequences and the way those sequences occurred across donors. Typing coverage differed by locus: A, B, C, DRB1 and DQB1 were typed in roughly 620-640 donors, DQA1 in 522, DPA1 in some 610, and DPB1 in just under 490. Genome-wide SNP genotypes for about 55% of the 666 donors were used in a later genetic analysis, which treated that subset as a discovery cohort. Using immunosequencing, the study profiled T cell repertoires from roughly 650 subjects and related those repertoires to cytomegalovirus serostatus. To study patterns of TCR occurrence, a later analysis re-analyzed previously published TCR beta repertoires from 550 to 800 donors and added high-resolution HLA genotyping. To predict cytomegalovirus infection status, the study brought together high-throughput TCR immunosequencing, statistical association of individual TCRs with disease status, and machine learning. Overall results and qualifications from the work: A few of the identified cytomegalovirus-associated TCR beta chains were confirmed in vitro to be specific for cytomegalovirus antigens. In a later analysis, several top co-occurrence clusters were reported to appear linked to parvovirus B19, influenza, CMV and Epstein-Barr virus. Linkage disequilibrium might explain the correlated functional status among segregating V segments, but an unknown experimental factor could not be ruled out. In a later analysis, the rate of TCR association differed among HLA loci, with DRB1 alleles having the most associated TCRs and HLA-C alleles having the fewest. The sequencing pipeline was judged likely to have produced a cluster of highly shared sequence variants as a technical artifact. A further reported finding was that TCR beta sequences accurately predicted the HLA-A and HLA-B alleles for most subjects in the first cohort. Compared with the 666-donor mean, donors in an Asian-associated ancestry cluster had fewer N-insertions in productive TCRs, according to a later genetic analysis. In a later analysis, about 16,000 TCR beta sequences were associated with specific HLA alleles at a false discovery rate of 0.05. The only immune exposure information available for the cohort was CMV serostatus. Broadly in line with IMGT annotations, most TCR beta V segments showed up in productive rearrangements about 90% or about 30% of the time in an earlier analysis of 587 of the donors. In a later analysis, HLA-associated TCR beta chains showed more clonal expansion and lower generation probabilities than non-associated chains that were equally common. Because HLA typing was missing for some donors at each locus, association tests included only the typed subset. The cohort was sequenced for TCR beta chains only, and without alpha or paired-chain data the features that could be detected were limited. A later genetic analysis associated a missense DCLRE1C variant with V-gene and J-gene trimming of TCR beta chains, and an independent cohort replicated the association. The 87-base-pair reads could not distinguish some IMGT-functional V segments, including TRBV6-2 and TRBV6-3, so those segments were excluded. A total of 150 to 200 TCR beta chains were listed by the study as associated with cytomegalovirus. Presence/absence analyses assumed roughly uniform sequencing depth across donors, an assumption that may not hold. Over 15 rarely observed V segments, including chromosome 9 orphons, were excluded from the earlier analysis of almost 600 of the donors because counts were too low. Most CMV-associated TCR beta chains appeared to be HLA-restricted in a later analysis, and the HLA associations seemed to be driven largely by CMV exposure. Cytomegalovirus status was reported to be diagnosed by the classifier with high specificity and sensitivity in both the original and validation cohorts. The authors suggested that the approach could potentially be extended to other disease states and immunological phenotypes. Most TCR sequences were observed very rarely across donors, whereas some public TCRs were present in many individuals. When HLA alleles, especially DR and DQ, strongly co-occurred, TCR associations were difficult to assign to individual alleles.

The cohort consisted of more than 650 healthy bone marrow donors. Cohort members were all nominally healthy when sampled, although unrecorded immune exposures were likely present. The donor tested CMV seropositive, placing the donor among the 250 to 350 seropositive members of the cohort. A peripheral blood sample was collected from each donor, and TCR beta sequencing was performed on peripheral blood mononuclear cells. Genomic DNA extraction from the blood cell samples was performed with the Qiagen DNeasy Blood Extraction Kit. About this clone itself: Its antigen has not been determined. Within one base of it there is no much larger clone, and no base qualities were kept.

Libraries were constructed by the immunoSEQ multiplex PCR assay. The multiplex PCR relied on a mix of 60 forward primers for TCR Vbeta segments and 13 reverse primers for TCR Jbeta segments. The CDR3 region of rearranged TCR beta genes was amplified from genomic DNA by a multiplex PCR assay. On the Illumina HiSeq System, the amplified TCR beta libraries were sequenced as 87-base-pair reads. In the original analysis: A later analysis counted some 74 million unique TCR beta chains across the 550 to 800 repertoires, and around 9.9 million of these chains were shared by at least two donors. Raw reads were error-corrected and collapsed into unique sequences with a nearest-neighbor algorithm that merged closely related sequences to remove PCR and sequencing errors. To assign V, D and J gene segments, CDR3 sequences were aligned to IMGT reference sequences. For a sequence to be retained, at least a six-nucleotide match to both a V gene segment and a J gene segment was required. A rearrangement counted as productive if the CDR3 had no stop codons and remained in frame with V and J, and every other rearrangement counted as non-productive. Following IMGT convention, CDR3 was defined as the stretch from the second conserved V-encoded cysteine up to the conserved J-encoded phenylalanine. In an earlier analysis of just under 600 of the donors, sequences lacking an unambiguous match to a single V gene segment were excluded. An earlier analysis of 550 to 650 of the donors classified V segments as functional when productive rearrangements were above 56.7% and as segregating when the standard deviation between donors was above 5%. A statistical classification framework was developed to diagnose cytomegalovirus status using the catalog of TCR beta chain sequences. In a later analysis, V and J genes were assigned by comparing TCR nucleotide sequences against IMGT/GENE-DB human TR gene sequences. The TCRdist pipeline was used in a later analysis to assign CDR3 sequences and most-parsimonious VDJ recombination scenarios. In a later analysis, every TCR beta chain was defined by the combination of its CDR3 amino acid sequence and its V-gene family, and reads without a unique V-gene family were dropped. A later analysis removed 550 to 650 highly shared, low-generation-probability nucleotide sequences to deal with suspected cross-contamination and a sequencing artifact. In a later analysis, a clonal expansion index was calculated for each public chain from normalized within-repertoire ranks of inferred template counts. Generation probabilities in a later analysis came from a VDJ recombination model fitted to out-of-frame rearrangements, and those results were checked against IGoR. Hypergeometric tests were used in a later analysis to score TCR-TCR, TCR-HLA and TCR-CMV co-occurrence, with a repertoire-size bias correction applied to the TCR pairs. To estimate false discovery rates, a later analysis permuted the HLA or CMV assignments 20 times. A later analysis grouped co-occurring TCRs with DBSCAN, adding TCRdist sequence similarity when clustering within HLA-allele-positive subsets. Repertoires with fewer than 30,000 or more than 120,000 public chains, plus five repertoires with anomalous nucleotide sharing, were excluded from co-occurrence clustering. In TCRdb, the immuneACCESS table is reduced to in-frame sequences with V and J assigned. These tables do not hold every clone; where another copy was compared, an unresolved V gene accounts for under half, and the others remain unexplained. For V, J and clone size, that table is used; D and trimming come from the DNA. The sample table holds some 140,000 clones, of which roughly four fifths were seen once. Clones ranked in the top ten supply about 8.6% of the sample.

The CDR3 runs 16 amino acids, cysteine and phenylalanine included. Only the CDR3 portion is preserved as DNA: 48 bases, with reading frame beginning at the first base. The germline V gene (reference sequence) supplies CDR1 LNHNV and CDR2 YYDKDF. At the junction V is shortened by 1 base and J by 3 bases; bases outside the gene matches: 6. Rearrangement joined TRBV15 to TRBJ2-1, and TRBD2 aligns with 7 junction nucleotides. The sequenced sample was PBMCs. This clonotype originated in a woman in her fifties or sixties in good health and CMV-seropositive. The CDR3 protein: CATSRGSGGVYNEQFF. The base sequence is TGTGCCACCAGCAGAGGATCGGGGGGTGTCTACAATGAGCAGTTCTTC.